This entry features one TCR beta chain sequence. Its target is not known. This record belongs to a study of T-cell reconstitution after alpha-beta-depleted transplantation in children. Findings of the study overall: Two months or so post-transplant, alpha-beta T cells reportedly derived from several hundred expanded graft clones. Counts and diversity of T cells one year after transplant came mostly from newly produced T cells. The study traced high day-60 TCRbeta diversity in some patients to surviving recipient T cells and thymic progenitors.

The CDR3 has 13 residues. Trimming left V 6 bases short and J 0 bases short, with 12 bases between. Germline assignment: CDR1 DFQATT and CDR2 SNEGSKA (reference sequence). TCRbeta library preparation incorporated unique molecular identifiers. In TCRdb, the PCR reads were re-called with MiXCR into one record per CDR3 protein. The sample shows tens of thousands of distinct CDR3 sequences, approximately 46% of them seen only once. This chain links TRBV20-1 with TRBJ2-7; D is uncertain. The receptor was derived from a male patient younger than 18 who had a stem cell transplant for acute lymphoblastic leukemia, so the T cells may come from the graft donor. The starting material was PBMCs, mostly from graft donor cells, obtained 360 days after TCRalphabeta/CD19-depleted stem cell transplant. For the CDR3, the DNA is TGCAGTGCCTCCGACTCGAGCTCCTACGAGCAGTACTTC. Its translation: CSASDSSSYEQYF.